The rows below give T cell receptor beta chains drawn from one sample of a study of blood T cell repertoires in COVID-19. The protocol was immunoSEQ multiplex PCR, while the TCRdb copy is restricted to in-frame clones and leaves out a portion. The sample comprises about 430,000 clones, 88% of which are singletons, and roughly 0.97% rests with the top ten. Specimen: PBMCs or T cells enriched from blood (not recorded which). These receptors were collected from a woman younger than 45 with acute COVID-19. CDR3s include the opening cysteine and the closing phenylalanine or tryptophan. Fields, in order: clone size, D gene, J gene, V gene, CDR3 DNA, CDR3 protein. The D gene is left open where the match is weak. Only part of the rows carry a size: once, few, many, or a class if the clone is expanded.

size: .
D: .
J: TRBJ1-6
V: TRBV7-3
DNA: TGTGCCAGCAGCTCCCTTAGCAATTCACCCCTCCACTTT
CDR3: CASSSLSNSPLHF

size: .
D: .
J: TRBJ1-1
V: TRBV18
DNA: TGTGCCAGCTCACCCCGGGACACCAACACTGAAGCTTTCTTT
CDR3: CASSPRDTNTEAFF

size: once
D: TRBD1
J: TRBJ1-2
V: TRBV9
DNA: TGTGCCAGCAGCGCTGGGACAGTCTATGGCTACACCTTC
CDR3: CASSAGTVYGYTF

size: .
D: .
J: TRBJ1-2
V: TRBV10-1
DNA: TGCGCCAGCAGTGAGTCTCAGAACTATGGCTACACCTTC
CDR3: CASSESQNYGYTF

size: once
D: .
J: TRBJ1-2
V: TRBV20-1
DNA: TGCAGTGCTAGTTCCTACAGATTAAATGAAGTCTACACCTTC
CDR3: CSASSYRLNEVYTF

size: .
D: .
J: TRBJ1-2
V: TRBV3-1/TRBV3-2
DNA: TGTGCCAGCAGCCAAGGAGACGGGACTTACGTCGGCTACACCTTC
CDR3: CASSQGDGTYVGYTF

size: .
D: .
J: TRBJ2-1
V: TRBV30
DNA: TGTGCCGGCTCGTACACCTCCTACAATGAGCAGTTCTTC
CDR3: CAGSYTSYNEQFF

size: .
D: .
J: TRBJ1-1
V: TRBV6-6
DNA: TGTGCCAGCACCTACCCCCGGGGGATCTACACTGAAGCTTTCTTT
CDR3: CASTYPRGIYTEAFF

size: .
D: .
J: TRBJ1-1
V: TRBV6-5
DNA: TGTGCCAGCATGAGTAACACTGAAGCTTTCTTT
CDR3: CASMSNTEAFF

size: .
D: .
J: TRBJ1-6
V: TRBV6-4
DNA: TGTGCCAGCAGTTCAGGGGTAAAAGGGGATAATTCACCCCTCCACTTT
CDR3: CASSSGVKGDNSPLHF

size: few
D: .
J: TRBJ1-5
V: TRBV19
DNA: TGTGCCAGTAGTATCACAGGGTTCGGCAATCAGCCCCAGCATTTT
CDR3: CASSITGFGNQPQHF

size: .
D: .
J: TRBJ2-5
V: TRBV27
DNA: TGTGCCAGCTCCGGGATTAGGGGGGAGACCCAGTACTTC
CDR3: CASSGIRGETQYF

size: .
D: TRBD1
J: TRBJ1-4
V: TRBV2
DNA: TGTGCCAGCAGTGAGGGCGAGGGGGCGGGGGAAAAACTGTTTTTT
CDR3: CASSEGEGAGEKLFF

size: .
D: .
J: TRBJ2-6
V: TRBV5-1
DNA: TGCGCCAGCAGCTTGGTCGAATTGGGGCCCTCTGGGGCCAACGTCCTGACTTTC
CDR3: CASSLVELGPSGANVLTF

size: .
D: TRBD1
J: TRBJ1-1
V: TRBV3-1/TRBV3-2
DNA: TGTGCCAGCAGCCGGGGGACAGGGTGGGCTGAAGCTTTCTTT
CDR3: CASSRGTGWAEAFF

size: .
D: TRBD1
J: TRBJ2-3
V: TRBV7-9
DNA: TGTGCCAGCAGTCCTAAGACAGGGCGCACAGATACGCAGTATTTT
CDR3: CASSPKTGRTDTQYF

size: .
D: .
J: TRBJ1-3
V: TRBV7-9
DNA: TGTGCCAGCAGTTTATTCGGCTCTGGAAACACCATATATTTT
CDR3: CASSLFGSGNTIYF

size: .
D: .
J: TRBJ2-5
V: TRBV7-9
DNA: TGTGCCAGCGGGGCAGTGACGGAGACCCAGTACTTC
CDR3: CASGAVTETQYF

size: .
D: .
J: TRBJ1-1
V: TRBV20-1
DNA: TGCAGTGCTAGATTTCAGGCTGAAGCTTTCTTT
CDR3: CSARFQAEAFF

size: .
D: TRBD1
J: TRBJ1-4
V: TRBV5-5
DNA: TGTGCCAGCAGCGACGACAGGGGGCGCTACGATGAAAAACTGTTTTTT
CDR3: CASSDDRGRYDEKLFF

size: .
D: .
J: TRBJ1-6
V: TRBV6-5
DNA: TGTGCCAGCACCCCGGCGGGGGCCTATAATTCACCCCTCCACTTT
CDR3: CASTPAGAYNSPLHF

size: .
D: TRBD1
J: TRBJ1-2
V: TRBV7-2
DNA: TGTGCCAGCAGCACTGGGACAGGGGATGGCTACACCTTC
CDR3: CASSTGTGDGYTF

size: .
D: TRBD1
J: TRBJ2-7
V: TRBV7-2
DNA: TGTGCCAGCAGCTCCGGGACAGGGGGCATGAGGCAGTACTTC
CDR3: CASSSGTGGMRQYF

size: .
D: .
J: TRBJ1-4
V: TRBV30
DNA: TGTGCCTGGAATAAGGTTATCGGGGAAAAACTGTTTTTT
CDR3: CAWNKVIGEKLFF

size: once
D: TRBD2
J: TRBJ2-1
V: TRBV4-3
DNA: TGCGCCAGCAGCCGCCGGACGGTAGCGGGGGGGCCCAATGAGCAGTTCTTC
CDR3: CASSRRTVAGGPNEQFF

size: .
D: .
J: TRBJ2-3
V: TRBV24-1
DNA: TGTGCCACCAGTGATTTCGGCAGGGTAGGCACAGATACGCAGTATTTT
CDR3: CATSDFGRVGTDTQYF

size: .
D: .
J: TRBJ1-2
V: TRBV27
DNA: TGTGCCAGCATGGGAACAGGGTATGGCGATTATGGCTACACCTTC
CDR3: CASMGTGYGDYGYTF

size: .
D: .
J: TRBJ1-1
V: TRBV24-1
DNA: TGTGCCACCAGTGATCCGGGGGACACTGAAGCTTTCTTT
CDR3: CATSDPGDTEAFF

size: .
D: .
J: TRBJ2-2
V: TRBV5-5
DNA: TGTGCCAGCAGCCTACGACGGGACACTAACACCGGGGAGCTGTTTTTT
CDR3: CASSLRRDTNTGELFF

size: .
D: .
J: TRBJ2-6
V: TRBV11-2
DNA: TGTGCCAGCAGCTTACTAGCTGGTGGGGCCAACGTCCTGACTTTC
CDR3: CASSLLAGGANVLTF

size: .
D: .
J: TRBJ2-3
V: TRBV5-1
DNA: TGCGCCAGCAGCTGGGCAAGACAGGGCACAGATACGCAGTATTTT
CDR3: CASSWARQGTDTQYF

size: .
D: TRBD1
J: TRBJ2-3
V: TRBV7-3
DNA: TGTGCCAGCAGCTTTCAGGGGGCAGATACGCAGTATTTT
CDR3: CASSFQGADTQYF

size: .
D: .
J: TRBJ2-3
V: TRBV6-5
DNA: TGTGCCAGCGCCCGAAGCGGGCCCGGGGATACGCAGTATTTT
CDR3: CASARSGPGDTQYF

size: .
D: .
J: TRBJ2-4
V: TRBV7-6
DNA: TGTGCCAGCAGCCCAAATGGTGGGGTAGGGGGCAAAAACATTCAGTACTTC
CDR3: CASSPNGGVGGKNIQYF

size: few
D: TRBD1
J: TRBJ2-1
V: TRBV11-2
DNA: TGTGCCAGCAGCTTAGAAGGGACAGGGGTTTGGGATGAGCAGTTCTTC
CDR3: CASSLEGTGVWDEQFF

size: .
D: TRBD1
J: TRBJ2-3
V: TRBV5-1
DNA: TGCGCCAGCAGCTTGGGTAACAGGGGCAGCACAGATACGCAGTATTTT
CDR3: CASSLGNRGSTDTQYF

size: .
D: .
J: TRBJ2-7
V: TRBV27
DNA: TGTGCCAGCAGTTTCGTCAGCTCCTACGAGCAGTACTTC
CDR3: CASSFVSSYEQYF

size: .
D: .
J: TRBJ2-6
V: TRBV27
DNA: TGTGCCAGCAGTTTATCGTTAGGACAGGGGGCCAACGTCCTGACTTTC
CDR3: CASSLSLGQGANVLTF

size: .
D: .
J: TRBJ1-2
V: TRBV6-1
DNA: TGTGCCAGCAGTGAATTTGGCAACTATGGCTACACCTTC
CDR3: CASSEFGNYGYTF

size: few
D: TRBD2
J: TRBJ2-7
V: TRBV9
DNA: TGTGCCAGCAGCAAACTAGCGGTTTCCTACGAGCAGTACTTC
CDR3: CASSKLAVSYEQYF

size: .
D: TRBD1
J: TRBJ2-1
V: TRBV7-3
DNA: TGTGCCAGCAGCCTAGGGACAGGGGTTGAGCAGTTCTTC
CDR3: CASSLGTGVEQFF